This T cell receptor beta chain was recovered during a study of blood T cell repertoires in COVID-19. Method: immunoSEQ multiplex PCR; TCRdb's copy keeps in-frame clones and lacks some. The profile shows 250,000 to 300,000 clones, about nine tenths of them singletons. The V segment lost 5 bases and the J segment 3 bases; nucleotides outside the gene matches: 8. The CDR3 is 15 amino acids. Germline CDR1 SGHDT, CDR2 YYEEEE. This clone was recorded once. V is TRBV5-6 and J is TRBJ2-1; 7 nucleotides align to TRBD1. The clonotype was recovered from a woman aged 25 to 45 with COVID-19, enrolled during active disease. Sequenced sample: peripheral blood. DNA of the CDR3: TGTGCCAGCAGATTCGACAGGGCCTACTACAATGAGCAGTTCTTC. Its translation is CASRFDRAYYNEQFF.